The clone carrying this TCR beta chain appeared a few times. Germline trimming cut 7 bases from V and 5 bases from J; bases unmatched to any gene: 13. This CDR3 comprises 15 residues. The V gene's germline CDR1 is DFQATT and CDR2 SNEGSKA (reference sequence). The sample comes from a study of response to subunit inactivated influenza vaccine. TCRdb re-analysed the RT-PCR reads in MiXCR, keeping a single row per CDR3 protein. The data hold about 700,000 distinct CDR3 sequences, with 14% observed a single time. The input for sequencing was PBMCs from blood, taken 14 to 15 days before vaccination. The chain combines TRBV20-1 with TRBJ2-5, with TRBD2 matching 10 bases. This sequence was found in a man aged 45-65 years who received an inactivated influenza vaccine. In DNA form, the CDR3 reads TGCAGTGTCTTGGAAGCTAGCGGGAGTCGGGAGACCCAGTACTTC. Its translation: CSVLEASGSRETQYF.